This passage covers 30 T cell receptor beta chains from one sample sequenced in a study of Ad26.COV2.S vaccination and SARS-CoV-2 variants. The treatment here: some 19 received Ad26.COV2.S at low or high dose, single or two shots; several received placebo; per-sample allocation not given. Sample collection was performed on day 63 after the first vaccine or placebo injection. Produced via immunoSEQ multiplex PCR; TCRdb's table is partial and in-frame only. The sample consists of 350,000 to 450,000 clones, 80% to 90% of them appearing once. This sample comprised peripheral blood, obtained in a trial of Ad26.COV2.S vaccine versus placebo. All receptors come from a person between 18 and 59 years old who received the Ad26.COV2.S COVID-19 vaccine or a placebo.

The chain recombines TRBV4-2 with TRBJ2-7, with 10 nucleotides matching TRBD1. V dropped 5 bases and J dropped 0; count of bases not matched to a gene: 13. Per germline, CDR1 LGHNA and CDR2 YNFKEQ. CDR3 size: 18 residues. The CDR3 loop is CASSKTGQGIRDSYEQYF. In nucleotides, the CDR3 is TGTGCCAGCAGCAAAACGGGACAGGGGATTAGAGACTCCTACGAGCAGTACTTC.

V is TRBV27 and J is TRBJ2-2; D not certain. Germline CDR1 and CDR2: MNHEY and SMNVEV (reference sequence). CDR3 size: 13 residues. V shed 2 bases and J shed 7 bases, with 8 bases lying between them. CDR3 region: CASSLRIGGELFF. The DNA of the CDR3 is TGTGCCAGCAGTTTAAGAATTGGCGGGGAGCTGTTTTTT.

The chain couples TRBV6-5 to TRBJ2-1; D is uncertain. This CDR3 region has 15 residues. Germline loops: CDR1 MNHEY, CDR2 SVGAGI. Trimming left V 8 bases short and J 8 bases short, with 22 bases between. Here the CDR3 DNA reads TGTGCCAGCCGGATAAGGATTCTGGTTGTCCATGAGCAGTTCTTC. Translating gives CASRIRILVVHEQFF.

The chain has TRBV5-1 and TRBJ2-5, with 9 positions matching TRBD1. Germline V gives CDR1 SGHRS, CDR2 YFSETQ. V gave up 4 bases and J gave up 3 bases; unmatched junction bases: 7. This CDR3 region has 15 residues. The CDR3 DNA is TGCGCCAGCAGCACCTGGGACAGGGTAGAAGAGACCCAGTACTTC. The encoded protein is CASSTWDRVEETQYF.

In this sample, this clone turned up once. The genes are TRBV12-5 and TRBJ2-7; the match to TRBD1 covers 8 bases. The CDR3 contains 15 residues. Germline CDR1 is LGHNT and CDR2 is FRNRAP. J was trimmed by 3 bases and V by 3 bases; bases with no gene match: 7. CDR3 coding DNA: TGTGCTAGTGGTTTCGGACAGGGCGTTCTCTACGAGCAGTACTTC. It translates to CASGFGQGVLYEQYF.

This chain uses TRBV29-1 with TRBJ1-4, with a possible D match to TRBD1 (5 bases). CDR1 is SQVTM, CDR2 ANQGSEA, per germline. CDR3 length: 16 amino acids. The V and J ends lost 0 bases and 6 bases respectively, with 17 bases between them. In nucleotides, the CDR3 is TGCAGCGTTGAAGACGGACTGGGGGGAACGGATGAAAAACTGTTTTTT. Protein product: CSVEDGLGGTDEKLFF.

This clone has only a few counts. The chain couples TRBV27 to TRBJ1-5, with D uncertain. The CDR3 runs 15 residues. Trimming shortened V by 2 bases and J by 2 bases, and 10 bases separated the two germline ends. Germline CDR1 and CDR2: MNHEY and SMNVEV (reference sequence). The CDR3 nucleotides are TGTGCCAGCAGTTTAAACCCACTGGGCAATCAGCCCCAGCATTTT. It encodes CASSLNPLGNQPQHF.

The DNA of the CDR3 is TGCAGTGCTAGTAGATGGCAAGATCTCTATGGCTACACCTTC. It yields the protein CSASRWQDLYGYTF. This chain uses TRBV20-1 with TRBJ1-2; D ambiguous. This CDR3 region has 14 residues. Looked up from germline, CDR1 is DFQATT and CDR2 is SNEGSKA (reference sequence). Trimming removed 3 bases at V and 4 bases at J, with 15 bases between.

Only one count was recorded for this clone. The rearrangement joins TRBV11-2 to TRBJ2-7, with a weak D call TRBD1 (5 bases). Per germline, CDR1 SGHAT and CDR2 FQNNGV. The CDR3 spans 14 residues. V was trimmed by 5 bases and J by 3 bases, leaving 14 bases between them. CDR3 nucleotide sequence: TGTGCCAGCAGCCCACACAGGTCGGGCTACGAGCAGTACTTC. This encodes CASSPHRSGYEQYF.

The rearrangement links TRBV25-1 to TRBJ1-1, with a weak D call TRBD1 (6 bases). The CDR3 has 16 amino acids. From germline, CDR1 is MGHDK and CDR2 SYGVNS. V was shortened by 2 bases and J by 1 base, with 14 bases between the two germline ends. The CDR3 protein is CASSEGLGHQNTEAFF. In nucleotides, the CDR3 is TGTGCCAGCAGTGAAGGCCTGGGACATCAGAACACTGAAGCTTTCTTT. The whole variable domain, filled in from reference TRBV25-1 and TRBJ1-1, reads EADIYQTPRYLVIGTGKKITLECSQTMGHDKMYWYQQDPGMELHLIHYSYGVNSTEKGDLSSESTVSRIRTEHFPLTLESARPSHTSQYLCASSEGLGHQNTEAFFGQGTRLTVV.

The chain has TRBV7-2 and TRBJ2-7; 11 bases align to TRBD2. J was trimmed by 2 bases and V by 1 base; bases with no gene match: 4. Germline CDR1 reads SGHTA; CDR2 reads FQGNSA. The CDR3 has 16 residues. CDR3 loop: CASSLVASGGTYEQYF. CDR3 coding DNA: TGTGCCAGCAGCTTAGTGGCTAGCGGGGGGACCTACGAGCAGTACTTC.

The chain is built from TRBV19 and TRBJ1-5, with D tentatively TRBD1 (5 bases). Germline loops: CDR1 LNHDA, CDR2 SQIVND (reference sequence). Trimming cost V 4 bases and J 0 bases, with 13 bases left between them. This CDR3 has 16 residues. CDR3 in DNA: TGTGCCAGTAGTACGAGGGGATGGTATAGCAATCAGCCCCAGCATTTT. Translation: CASSTRGWYSNQPQHF.

This chain connects TRBV6-6 to TRBJ2-2; 7 bases are shared with TRBD2. Losses at the gene ends were 11 bases for V and 6 bases for J; bases not matched to a gene: 12. In germline, CDR1 is MNHNY, CDR2 SVGAGI (reference sequence). This CDR3 has 14 residues. DNA of the CDR3: TGTGCCCACAAAGCGGGGTCGGTAGCCGGGGAGCTGTTTTTT. Amino acid sequence: CAHKAGSVAGELFF.

This chain links TRBV11-2 with TRBJ1-2; D unresolved. The CDR3 has 14 residues. Germline values: CDR1 SGHAT, CDR2 FQNNGV. The germline V and J ends were trimmed by 0 bases and 3 bases, with 8 bases remaining between them. CDR3 nucleotide sequence: TGTGCCAGCAGCTTAGATCACAGTGACTATGGCTACACCTTC. Translating it yields CASSLDHSDYGYTF. The variable domain in full, completed from reference TRBV11-2 and TRBJ1-2, reads EAGVAQSPRYKIIEKRQSVAFWCNPISGHATLYWYQQILGQGPKLLIQFQNNGVVDDSQLPKDRFSAERLKGVDSTLKIQPAKLEDSAVYLCASSLDHSDYGYTFGSGTRLTVV.

The J gene is TRBJ1-5, the V gene TRBV12-3 or TRBV12-4, with D possibly matching TRBD1 (5 bases). The CDR3 spans 12 residues. The V end was cut by 3 bases, the J end by 7 bases, with 7 bases between. The CDR3 reads CASSFGGQPQHF. Here the CDR3 DNA reads TGTGCCAGCAGTTTTGGGGGGCAGCCCCAGCATTTT.

This clone was detected a few times. J is TRBJ2-2 and V is TRBV2; no clear D gene. V lost 6 bases and J 3 bases, leaving 11 bases between the germline ends. Germline values: CDR1 SNHLY, CDR2 FYNNEI. The CDR3 runs 14 residues. Written as DNA, the CDR3 is TGTGCCAGCAGAGCTTCCGCGGACACCGGGGAGCTGTTTTTT. Translating gives CASRASADTGELFF.

This clone was detected once. The V gene is TRBV15, the J gene TRBJ1-6; D is undetermined. V lost 7 bases and J lost 0, with 19 bases in between. This CDR3 has 18 amino acids. Germline values: CDR1 LNHNV, CDR2 YYDKDF (reference sequence). The CDR3 DNA is TGTGCCACCAACACCCTGGAAGGTGGGAGCTCCTATAATTCACCCCTCCACTTT. Translation: CATNTLEGGSSYNSPLHF.

This clone was found once. The J gene is TRBJ1-2, the V gene TRBV6-5; D gene uncertain. Trimming pared 2 bases from V and 2 bases from J, leaving 15 bases between. CDR1 and CDR2 (germline): MNHEY, SVGAGI. CDR3 length: 16 residues. The CDR3 DNA follows: TGTGCCAGCAGTTACGGACGGACGCAGAGCAACTATGGCTACACCTTC. This codes for CASSYGRTQSNYGYTF.

The gene calls are TRBV3-1 (or the pseudogene TRBV3-2) and TRBJ2-3; possibly TRBD1 or TRBD2 for D (6 bases each). V was trimmed by 2 bases and J by 1 base, leaving 13 bases between them. Per germline, CDR1 LGHDT and CDR2 YNNKEL (reference sequence). The CDR3 has 16 amino acids. As DNA, the CDR3 is TGTGCCAGCAGCCAATTGTCGGGGGCCGGCACAGATACGCAGTATTTT. Translation: CASSQLSGAGTDTQYF.

The J gene is TRBJ2-7, the V gene TRBV18; 12 positions match TRBD1. Losses at the gene ends were 0 bases for V and 7 bases for J; bases not matched to a gene: 7. Germline CDR1 is KGHSH and CDR2 is LQKENI. The CDR3 runs to 16 residues. CDR3 sequence reads: CASSPPQGQGAGEQYF. The CDR3 DNA reads as TGTGCCAGCTCACCACCCCAGGGACAGGGGGCGGGTGAGCAGTACTTC.

This chain connects TRBV3-1 (or the pseudogene TRBV3-2) to TRBJ1-1, with 9 bases that match TRBD1. The trim removed 6 bases at V and 2 bases at J, leaving 7 bases unmatched. Germline V gives CDR1 LGHDT, CDR2 YNNKEL (reference sequence). The CDR3 covers 15 residues. CDR3 amino acids: CASRKQGAGNTEAFF. The DNA for the CDR3 is TGTGCCAGCAGAAAACAGGGGGCTGGAAACACTGAAGCTTTCTTT.

In this sample, this clone turned up once. This chain uses TRBV4-2 with TRBJ2-3, with D possibly TRBD1 on 6 matching bases. CDR1 is LGHNA, CDR2 YNFKEQ, per germline. This CDR3 region has 12 residues. V gave up 4 bases and J gave up 6 bases, with 8 bases separating them. CDR3 nucleotides: TGTGCCAGCAGCCCGCAGGGGGATACGCAGTATTTT. This translates into CASSPQGDTQYF.

The chain recombines TRBV2 with TRBJ2-2; TRBD2 might be the D (5 bases). Trimming pared 7 bases from V and 7 bases from J, leaving 10 bases between. The V gene's germline CDR1 is SNHLY and CDR2 FYNNEI. The CDR3 covers 12 residues. This chain's CDR3 is CASTQAGGELFF. The CDR3 DNA reads TGTGCCAGCACCCAGGCGGGCGGGGAGCTGTTTTTT.

The genes are TRBV12-3 or TRBV12-4 and TRBJ1-2; 8 bases fit TRBD1. This CDR3 region has 11 residues. Germline trimming cut 10 bases from V and 7 bases from J; bases unmatched to any gene: 5. CDR3 nucleotides: TGTGCCACATGGACAGGGAGTGGCTACACCTTC. This gives the protein CATWTGSGYTF.

This rearrangement joins TRBV7-3 to TRBJ2-1; D remains ambiguous. V lost 3 bases and J lost 0, with 9 bases in between. The CDR3 is made up of 15 amino acids. Germline CDR1 reads SGHTA; CDR2 reads FQGTGA. CDR3 region: CASSFERSSYNEQFF. The CDR3 DNA sequence: TGTGCCAGCAGCTTCGAACGCAGCTCCTACAATGAGCAGTTCTTC.

This clone appeared once. V gene TRBV7-8 combines with J gene TRBJ1-1; D unresolved. This CDR3 has 13 amino acids. Trimming took 4 bases from V and 4 from J, leaving 10 bases between them. Germline CDR1 and CDR2: SGHVS and FQNEAQ. The CDR3 nucleotides read TGTGCCAGCAGCTCCGGCCTGGGCACTGAAGCTTTCTTT. Translated: CASSSGLGTEAFF.

The J gene is TRBJ2-3, the V gene TRBV29-1, with D possibly TRBD2 on 5 matching bases. CDR1 and CDR2 (germline): SQVTM, ANQGSEA. The length of the CDR3 is 13 residues. Trimming pared 7 bases from V and 2 bases from J, leaving 13 bases between. CDR3: CSAGGPHTDTQYF. Here the CDR3 DNA reads TGCAGCGCTGGAGGCCCTCACACAGATACGCAGTATTTT.

This clone has only a few counts. The J gene is TRBJ1-2, the V gene TRBV7-9, with D uncertain. The V gene's germline CDR1 is SEHNR and CDR2 FQNEAQ (reference sequence). V was cut by 1 base and J by 5 bases, with 8 bases left in between. The CDR3 loop spans 13 amino acids. For the CDR3, the DNA is TGTGCCAGCAGCTTAGGCAGCCTATATGGCTACACCTTC. Translating gives CASSLGSLYGYTF.

J is TRBJ1-2 and V is TRBV5-1; the D is unclear. V lost 2 bases and J lost 8, with 10 bases in between. This CDR3 is 12 amino acids long. Germline loops: CDR1 SGHRS, CDR2 YFSETQ. The CDR3 bases are TGCGCCAGCAGCTTACAACGCGACGGCTACACCTTC. Residues: CASSLQRDGYTF.

The chain is built from TRBV10-2 and TRBJ2-1; 9 nucleotides align to TRBD2. The junction had 11 bases not matched to a gene; V was cut back by 4 bases and J by 4 bases. The CDR3 loop spans 17 amino acids. Per germline, CDR1 WSHSY and CDR2 SAAADI. CDR3 region: CASSGASGAKIYNEQFF. CDR3 in DNA: TGCGCCAGCAGTGGGGCTAGCGGGGCTAAAATTTACAATGAGCAGTTCTTC.